In this sample, the clone carrying this T cell receptor (beta chain) turned up a few times. This sample is drawn from a study of blood T cells in healthy people across ages. A J-beta primer mix and a sample-barcoded 5' primer were used in a second PCR of roughly 6 to 12 cycles. TCRdb reanalysed the 5' RACE reads using MiXCR and keeps one entry per CDR3 protein. The sample comprises about 780,000 distinct CDR3 sequences, approximately 67% of which are singletons, and around a quarter rests with the top ten. Each donor's blood draw was approximately 10 milliliters of peripheral blood. This TCR came from a man in his thirties or forties in good health. What was sequenced was blood.

The CDR3 sequence is CASGVGGTNEQFF. DNA for the CDR3: TGTGCCAGCGGAGTGGGGGGGACCAATGAGCAGTTCTTC. This chain joins TRBV12-3 or TRBV12-4 and TRBJ2-1, with 7 bases aligning to TRBD2. Losses at the gene ends were 8 bases for V and 6 bases for J; bases not matched to a gene: 7. The CDR3 has 13 amino acids.